The following is a T cell receptor beta chain sequence with its context. Its antigen is unidentified. Measured with immunoSEQ multiplex PCR; TCRdb has only the in-frame clones, and not every one. Here the sample spans 30,000 to 40,000 clones, approximately 86% being singletons. This sample was taken from a study of T cells in narcolepsy. Study-wide findings and caveats: Healthy controls reportedly lacked the autoreactive clonotypes serially found in patients' blood. Some memory CD4+ repertoires had no autoreactive clone sequences.

The sample comprised CD45RA- memory CD4+ T cells from PBMCs. The clonotype comes from a human donor with narcolepsy.

In DNA form, the CDR3 reads TGTGCCAGCAGTTTAATGGGCAGGGGTGGATCTGGAAACACCATATATTTT. Its translation is CASSLMGRGGSGNTIYF. The rearrangement links TRBV28 to TRBJ1-3, with a possible D match to TRBD1 (6 bases). V was cut by 2 bases and J by 1 base, with 15 bases left in between. CDR1 MDHEN and CDR2 SYDVKM come from the germline V gene. The CDR3 extends over 17 amino acids.